This T cell receptor (beta chain) was identified during a study of long-term antiretroviral therapy in people with HIV. Study-wide results and caveats: Viral resistance, ART adherence and therapy changes all lacked available data. Post-ART samples showed increased diversity that remained below transplant donor control levels.

Trimming cost V 3 bases and J 3 bases, with 12 bases left between them. There are 15 residues in the CDR3. From germline, CDR1 is SNHLY and CDR2 FYNNEI. Of note for this clone: Its antigen remains unidentified.

Investigators performed immunoSEQ version v3.0 at survey level. TCRdb's table, derived via immunoSEQ multiplex PCR, lists solely in-frame clones and lacks some. The sample shows 12,000 or so clones, 82% of them seen only once. V and J are TRBV2 and TRBJ2-1; TRBD2 might be the D (5 bases). The clonotype was recovered from a man between 45 and 60 years old with HIV. The sample in question was unsorted PBMCs, obtained roughly 8.1 years after starting antiretroviral therapy. CDR3 sequence: CASSDPLTIYNEQFF. The CDR3 DNA reads TGTGCCAGCAGTGATCCCTTGACTATCTACAATGAGCAGTTCTTC.